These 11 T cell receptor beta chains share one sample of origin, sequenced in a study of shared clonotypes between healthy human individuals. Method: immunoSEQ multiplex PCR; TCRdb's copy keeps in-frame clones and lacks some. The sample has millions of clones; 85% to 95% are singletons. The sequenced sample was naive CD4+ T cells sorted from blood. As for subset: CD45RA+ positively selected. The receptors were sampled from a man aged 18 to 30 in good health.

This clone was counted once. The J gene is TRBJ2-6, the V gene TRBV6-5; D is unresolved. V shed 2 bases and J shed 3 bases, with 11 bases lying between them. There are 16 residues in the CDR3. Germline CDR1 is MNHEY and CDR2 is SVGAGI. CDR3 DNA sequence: TGTGCCAGCAGTTACCAAATGGGGTTTGGGGCCAACGTCCTGACTTTC. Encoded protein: CASSYQMGFGANVLTF.

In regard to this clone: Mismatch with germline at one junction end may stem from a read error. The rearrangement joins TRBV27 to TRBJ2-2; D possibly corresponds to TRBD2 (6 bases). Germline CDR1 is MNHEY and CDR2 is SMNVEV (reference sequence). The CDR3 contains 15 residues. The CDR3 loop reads CATSWLRRDGGELFF. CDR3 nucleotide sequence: TGTGCCACCAGTTGGCTTAGGCGGGACGGCGGGGAGCTGTTTTTT.

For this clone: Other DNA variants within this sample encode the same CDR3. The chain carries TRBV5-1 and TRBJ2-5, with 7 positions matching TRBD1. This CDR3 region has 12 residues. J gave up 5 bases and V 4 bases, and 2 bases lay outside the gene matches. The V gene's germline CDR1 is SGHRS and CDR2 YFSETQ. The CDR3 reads CASSEGAETQYF. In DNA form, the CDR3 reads TGCGCCAGCAGCGAGGGGGCGGAGACCCAGTACTTC.

The CDR3 sequence: CASSGDLNEKLFF. The CDR3 nucleotides read TGTGCCAGCAGTGGGGACCTTAATGAAAAACTGTTTTTT. V usage is TRBV2 and J usage is TRBJ1-4; a weak D match, TRBD1 (5 bases). The germline V gene encodes CDR1 SNHLY and CDR2 FYNNEI. This CDR3 is built from 13 residues. The germline V and J ends were trimmed by 4 bases and 4 bases, with 7 bases remaining between them.

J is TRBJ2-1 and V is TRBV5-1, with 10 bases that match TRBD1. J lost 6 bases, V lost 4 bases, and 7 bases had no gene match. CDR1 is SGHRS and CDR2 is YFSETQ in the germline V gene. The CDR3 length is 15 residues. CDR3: CASSEGTGAANEQFF. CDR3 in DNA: TGCGCCAGCAGCGAAGGGACAGGGGCCGCCAATGAGCAGTTCTTC.

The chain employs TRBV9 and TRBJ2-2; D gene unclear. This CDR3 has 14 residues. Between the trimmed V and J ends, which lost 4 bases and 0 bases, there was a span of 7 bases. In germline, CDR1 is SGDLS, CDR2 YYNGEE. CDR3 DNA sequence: TGTGCCAGCAGCCGGTTGGCGAACACCGGGGAGCTGTTTTTT. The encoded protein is CASSRLANTGELFF. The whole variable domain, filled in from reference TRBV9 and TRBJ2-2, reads DSGVTQTPKHLITATGQRVTLRCSPRSGDLSVYWYQQSLDQGLQFLIQYYNGEERAKGNILERFSAQQFPDLHSELNLSSLELGDSALYFCASSRLANTGELFFGEGSRLTVL.

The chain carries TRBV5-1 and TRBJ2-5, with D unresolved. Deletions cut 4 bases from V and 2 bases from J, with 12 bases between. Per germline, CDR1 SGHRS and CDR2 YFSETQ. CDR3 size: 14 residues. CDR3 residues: CASSREAQQETQYF. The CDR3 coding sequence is TGCGCCAGCAGCCGAGAGGCGCAGCAAGAGACCCAGTACTTC. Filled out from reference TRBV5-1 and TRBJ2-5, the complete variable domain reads KAGVTQTPRYLIKTRGQQVTLSCSPISGHRSVSWYQQTPGQGLQFLFEYFSETQRNKGNFPGRFSGRQFSNSRSEMNVSTLELGDSALYLCASSREAQQETQYFGPGTRLLVL.

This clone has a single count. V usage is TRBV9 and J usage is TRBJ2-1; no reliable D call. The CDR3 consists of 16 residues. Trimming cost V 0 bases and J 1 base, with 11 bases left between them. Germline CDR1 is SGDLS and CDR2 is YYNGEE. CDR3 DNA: TGTGCCAGCAGCGTAGCGACGGCGGAGTCCTACAATGAGCAGTTCTTC. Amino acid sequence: CASSVATAESYNEQFF.

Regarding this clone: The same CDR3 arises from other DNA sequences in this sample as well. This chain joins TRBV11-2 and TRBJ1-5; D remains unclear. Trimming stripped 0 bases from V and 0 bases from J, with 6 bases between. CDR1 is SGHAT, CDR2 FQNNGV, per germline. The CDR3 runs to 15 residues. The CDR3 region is CASSLEGGSNQPQHF. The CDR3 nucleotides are TGTGCCAGCAGCTTAGAGGGTGGTAGCAATCAGCCCCAGCATTTT.

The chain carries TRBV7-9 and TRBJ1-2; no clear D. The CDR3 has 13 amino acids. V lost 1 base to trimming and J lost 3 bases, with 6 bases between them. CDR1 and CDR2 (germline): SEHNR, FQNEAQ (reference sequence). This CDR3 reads CASSLEGYYGYTF. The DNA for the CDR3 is TGTGCCAGCAGCTTAGAGGGATACTATGGCTACACCTTC.

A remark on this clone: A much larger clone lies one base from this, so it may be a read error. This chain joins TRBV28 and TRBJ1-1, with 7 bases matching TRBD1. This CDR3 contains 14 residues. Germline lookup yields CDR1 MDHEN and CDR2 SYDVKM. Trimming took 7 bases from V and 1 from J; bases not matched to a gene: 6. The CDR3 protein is CASTLGQTNTEAFF. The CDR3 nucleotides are TGTGCCAGCACCTTGGGACAGACGAACACTGAAGCTTTCTTT.